These 2 T cell receptor beta chains originate from one sample sequenced in a study of tumor-infiltrating lymphocytes in primary liver carcinoma. Bulk tissue was left unsorted, and RNA and DNA were co-extracted from about 19-30 mg of it. A primer matching the constant region was used to make TCR beta cDNA from about 500 ng of total RNA. Three rounds of nested multiplex PCR with slightly modified ARM-PCR produced TCR beta libraries. The two initial PCR rounds, 9 to 11 cycles each, used TRBV1-TRBV30 forward and C-beta reverse primers. MiXCR, run by TCRdb on the multiplex PCR reads, gives a single entry per CDR3 protein. The sample lists 99,000 or so distinct CDR3 sequences, about four fifths seen once, with more than 15% in the top ten. The sample taken for sequencing was liver tumor tissue from sampling region 3. As to subset: tumor region T3, left-lateral pole. Source of these receptors: a man between 40 and 49 years old with primary liver carcinoma and hepatitis B virus infection.

Comment on this clonotype: At one end, the junction sequence differs from germline, possibly due to a read error. V is TRBV29-1 and J is TRBJ2-1; 15 nucleotides match TRBD2. Germline V CDR1 and CDR2: SQVTM, ANQGSEA. The CDR3 has 15 amino acids. The DNA of the CDR3 is TGCAGCATTGGACTAGCGGGAGGGTTATACAATGAACAGTTCTTC. Translating gives CSIGLAGGLYNEQFF.

Note on this clonotype: The junction does not match germline at one end; this may be a read error. The CDR3 DNA reads TGTGCCAGCAGCCATCGGACAGCCAACACTGAAGCTCCCTTT. Translating it yields CASSHRTANTEAPF. The V gene is TRBV14, the J gene TRBJ1-1; tentatively, D is TRBD1 (6 bases). There are 14 residues in the CDR3. CDR1 and CDR2 (germline): SGHDN, FVKESK.